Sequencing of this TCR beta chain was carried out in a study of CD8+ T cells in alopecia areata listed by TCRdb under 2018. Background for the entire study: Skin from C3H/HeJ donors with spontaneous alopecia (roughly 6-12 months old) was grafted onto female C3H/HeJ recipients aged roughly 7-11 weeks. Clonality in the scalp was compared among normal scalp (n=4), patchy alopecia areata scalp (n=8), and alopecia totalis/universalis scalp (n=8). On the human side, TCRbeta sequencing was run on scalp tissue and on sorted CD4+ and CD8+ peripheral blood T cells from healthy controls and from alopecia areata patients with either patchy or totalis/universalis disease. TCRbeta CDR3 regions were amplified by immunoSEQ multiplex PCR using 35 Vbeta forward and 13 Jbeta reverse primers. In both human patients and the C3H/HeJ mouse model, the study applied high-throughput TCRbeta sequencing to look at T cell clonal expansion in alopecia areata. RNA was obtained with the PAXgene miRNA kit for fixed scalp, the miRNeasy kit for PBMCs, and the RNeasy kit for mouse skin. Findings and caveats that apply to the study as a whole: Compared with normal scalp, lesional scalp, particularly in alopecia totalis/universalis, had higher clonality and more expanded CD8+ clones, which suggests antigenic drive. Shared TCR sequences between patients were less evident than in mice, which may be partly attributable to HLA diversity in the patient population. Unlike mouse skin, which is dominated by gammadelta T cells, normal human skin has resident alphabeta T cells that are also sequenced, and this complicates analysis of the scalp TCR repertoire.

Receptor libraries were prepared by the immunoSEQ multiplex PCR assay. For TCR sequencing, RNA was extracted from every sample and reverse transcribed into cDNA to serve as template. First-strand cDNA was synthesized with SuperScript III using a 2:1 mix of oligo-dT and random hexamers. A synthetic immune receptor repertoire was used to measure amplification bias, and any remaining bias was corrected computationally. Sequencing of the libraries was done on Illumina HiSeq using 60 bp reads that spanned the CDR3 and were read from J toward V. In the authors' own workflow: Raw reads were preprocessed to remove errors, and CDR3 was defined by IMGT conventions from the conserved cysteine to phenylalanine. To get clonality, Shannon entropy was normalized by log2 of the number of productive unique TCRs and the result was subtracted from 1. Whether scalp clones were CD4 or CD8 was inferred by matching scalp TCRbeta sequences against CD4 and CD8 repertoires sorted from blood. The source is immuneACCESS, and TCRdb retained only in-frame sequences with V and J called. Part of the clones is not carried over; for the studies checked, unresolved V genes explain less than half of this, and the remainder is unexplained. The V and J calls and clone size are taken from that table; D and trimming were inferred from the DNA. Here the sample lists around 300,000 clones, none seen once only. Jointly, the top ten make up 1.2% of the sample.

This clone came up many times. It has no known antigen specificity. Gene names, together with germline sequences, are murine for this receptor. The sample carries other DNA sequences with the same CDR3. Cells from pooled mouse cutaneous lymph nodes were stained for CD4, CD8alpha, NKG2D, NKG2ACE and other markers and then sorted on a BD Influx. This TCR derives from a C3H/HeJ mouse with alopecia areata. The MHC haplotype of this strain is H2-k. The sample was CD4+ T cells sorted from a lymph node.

The CDR3 reads CASSIRTGGSQNTLYF. Partial CDR3 DNA: TGTGCCAGCAGTATCCGGACTGGGGGAAGTCAAAAC. The receptor chain draws on TRBV19 and TRBJ2-4; TRBD2 fits 10 bases in the junction. The sequence runs out 4 residues before the end of the CDR3; the remainder is reconstructed from the germline J gene. The germline V gene (reference sequence) yields FNHDT for CDR1 and SITEND for CDR2. V ends up 2 bases short and J 0 bases short, with an unmatched junction base count of 3. The CDR3 holds 16 amino acids from the cysteine to the phenylalanine. The 36 bases shown cover part of the CDR3, and their frame starts at base 1.